Each of the 27 T cell receptor beta chains below was sequenced from the same sample in a study of preoperative IRX-2 immunotherapy in early breast cancer. Treatment indicated: preoperative locoregional IRX-2 cytokine immunotherapy. Sequencing was performed with immunoSEQ multiplex PCR; in TCRdb, only in-frame clones are kept and a portion is missing. The sample has about 8,000 clones; approximately 80% are singletons. Sequenced material: tumor tissue, taken after IRX-2 immunotherapy. These receptors all come from a human donor with breast cancer.

The rearrangement links TRBV11-3 to TRBJ1-3, with D tentatively TRBD1 (6 bases). CDR3 length: 15 residues. Between the trimmed V and J ends, which lost 4 bases and 8 bases, there was a span of 18 bases. In germline, CDR1 is SGHNT, CDR2 YENEEA. The CDR3: CASSSPTTGGDTIYF. CDR3 DNA sequence: TGTGCCAGCAGCTCGCCCACGACAGGTGGGGACACCATATATTTT.

The rearrangement uses TRBV11-3 and TRBJ1-2, with a tentative D call TRBD1 (5 bases). Deletions cut 5 bases from V and 3 bases from J, with 16 bases between. Germline V gene lookup returns CDR1 SGHNT and CDR2 YENEEA. There are 15 residues in the CDR3. The CDR3 sequence: CASSADGAPYYGYTF. The CDR3 coding sequence is TGTGCCAGCAGCGCAGACGGGGCACCGTACTATGGCTACACCTTC.

This sequence joins TRBV9 and TRBJ2-1; either TRBD1 or TRBD2 may fit D (6 bases each). Trimming took off 5 bases at V and 10 bases at J, with 13 bases between the two ends. Germline V lookup: CDR1 SGDLS, CDR2 YYNGEE. The CDR3 has 12 amino acids. This chain's CDR3 is CASSPTGGEQFF. The CDR3 DNA is TGTGCCAGCAGTCCAACCGGGGGCGAGCAGTTCTTC.

This clone was seen only a few times. CDR3 in amino acids: CASSPRRDPAGELFF. CDR3 DNA sequence: TGCGCCAGCAGCCCGCGCCGGGACCCCGCCGGGGAGCTGTTTTTT. The chain is built from TRBV1 and TRBJ2-2. TRBV1 is a recognized pseudogene. The CDR3 is 15 amino acids.

The chain has TRBV19 and TRBJ2-1; 9 bases match TRBD1. Germline V gene data show CDR1 as LNHDA and CDR2 as SQIVND (reference sequence). The CDR3 sequence is 14 residues long. The V segment lost 6 bases and the J segment 8 bases; nucleotides outside the gene matches: 8. CDR3 sequence (DNA): TGTGCCAGTAGCCCGGGACAGGGAGCAGATGAGCAGTTCTTC. It translates to CASSPGQGADEQFF. The variable domain in full, completed from reference TRBV19 and TRBJ2-1, reads DGGITQSPKYLFRKEGQNVTLSCEQNLNHDAMYWYRQDPGQGLRLIYYSQIVNDFQKGDIAEGYSVSREKKESFPLTVTSAQKNPTAFYLCASSPGQGADEQFFGPGTRLTVL.

The V call is TRBV12-5, the J call TRBJ2-2; the D gene could be TRBD1 or TRBD2 (5 bases each). Germline CDR1 LGHNT, CDR2 FRNRAP. The CDR3 loop spans 14 amino acids. CDR3 DNA sequence: TGTGCCACCCGGGACGTGGCGAACACCGGGGAGCTGTTTTTT. This codes for CATRDVANTGELFF.

The chain combines TRBV18 with TRBJ1-2, with a possible D match to TRBD1 (5 bases). The CDR3 totals 13 residues. Trimming left V 4 bases short and J 4 bases short, with 10 bases between. The germline gives CDR1 KGHSH, CDR2 LQKENI. The CDR3 coding sequence is TGTGCCAGCTCACTTGGGACGGTCTATGGCTACACCTTC. As protein: CASSLGTVYGYTF. Full variable domain (missing parts from reference TRBV18 and TRBJ1-2): NAGVMQNPRHLVRRRGQEARLRCSPMKGHSHVYWYRQLPEEGLKFMVYLQKENIIDESGMPKERFSAEFPKEGPSILRIQQVVRGDSAAYFCASSLGTVYGYTFGSGTRLTVV.

This clone was seen more than once but under ten times. The rearrangement joins TRBV19 to TRBJ1-1; D gene uncertain. Germline V lookup: CDR1 LNHDA, CDR2 SQIVND (reference sequence). Trimming stripped 6 bases from V and 10 bases from J, with 15 bases between. The CDR3 covers 12 residues. The CDR3 DNA reads TGTGCCAGTAGCCCATCCCGAGAGGGAGCTTTCTTT. As protein: CASSPSREGAFF.

Only one count was recorded for this clone. The chain joins TRBV11-3 to TRBJ2-7; D is unclear. This CDR3 contains 14 residues. Germline CDR1 is SGHNT and CDR2 is YENEEA. V was shortened by 5 bases and J by 0 bases, with 11 bases between the two germline ends. The DNA for the CDR3 is TGTGCCAGCAGCCCCAAGCTGGGCTCCTACGAGCAGTACTTC. It codes for CASSPKLGSYEQYF.

The CDR3 region is CASSKTPYNEQFF. CDR3 bases: TGTGCCAGTAGTAAGACACCATACAATGAGCAGTTCTTC. The rearrangement joins TRBV19 to TRBJ2-1; unclear D gene. This CDR3 has 13 residues. V gave up 4 bases and J gave up 4 bases, with 8 bases separating them. The germline gives CDR1 LNHDA, CDR2 SQIVND (reference sequence).

The V and J genes are TRBV30 and TRBJ2-5, with 8 bases identical to TRBD1. CDR1 and CDR2 (germline): GTSNPN, SVGIG (reference sequence). This CDR3 comprises 13 residues. The trim removed 5 bases at V and 3 bases at J, leaving 5 bases unmatched. The CDR3 protein is CAWGGTGEETQYF. CDR3 DNA sequence: TGTGCCTGGGGCGGGACAGGAGAAGAGACCCAGTACTTC.

The sample holds a few counts of this clone. The genes are TRBV7-4 and TRBJ2-1, with D perhaps TRBD1 (6 bases). Trimming left V 1 base short and J 7 bases short, with 8 bases between. The CDR3 loop spans 13 amino acids. CDR1 is SGHVT, CDR2 SQSDAQ, per germline. The CDR3 loop reads CASSLDRENEQFF. CDR3 coding DNA: TGTGCCAGCAGCTTAGACAGGGAAAATGAGCAGTTCTTC.

CDR3 sequence: CASSESTSGQETQYF. The CDR3 DNA sequence: TGTGCCAGCAGTGAATCGACTAGCGGTCAAGAGACCCAGTACTTC. The chain couples TRBV25-1 to TRBJ2-5; 9 bases agree with TRBD2. The CDR3 runs to 15 residues. After removal of 1 base from V and 2 bases from J, the junction contained 2 bases not matched to a gene. CDR1 and CDR2 (germline): MGHDK, SYGVNS.

The chain is built from TRBV7-7 and TRBJ1-6; D is undetermined. Trimming took 5 bases from V and 0 from J, leaving 11 bases between them. Germline V lookup: CDR1 SSHAT, CDR2 FNYEAQ (reference sequence). This CDR3 comprises 16 residues. CDR3 protein: CASSLQRSSYNSPLHF. As DNA, the CDR3 is TGTGCCAGCAGCCTACAGCGCAGCTCCTATAATTCACCCCTCCACTTT.

This sequence joins TRBV19 and TRBJ1-5; D unresolved. The germline V and J ends were trimmed by 7 bases and 8 bases, with 15 bases remaining between them. Germline V CDR1 and CDR2: LNHDA, SQIVND (reference sequence). This CDR3 is 13 amino acids long. In DNA form, the CDR3 reads TGTGCCAGTAACGACCACGGAGTGGAGCCCCAGCATTTT. Its translation: CASNDHGVEPQHF.

This clone appeared a single time. This sequence joins TRBV6-8 and TRBJ1-1; tentatively, D is TRBD1 (5 bases). Germline-derived CDR1 and CDR2 are MNHGY and SAAAGT. Trimming left V 7 bases short and J 0 bases short, with 15 bases between. The CDR3 runs 15 residues. CDR3 nucleotides: TGTGCCAGCAATGTAGGGGTCTTTATGAACACTGAAGCTTTCTTT. This gives the protein CASNVGVFMNTEAFF.

The DNA of the CDR3 is TGTGCCAGCAAAGGCGGGGTGGGCACTGAAGCTTTCTTT. This encodes CASKGGVGTEAFF. The chain links TRBV6-8 to TRBJ1-1; D is unclear. CDR1 MNHGY and CDR2 SAAAGT come from the germline V gene. The length of the CDR3 is 13 residues. Trimming stripped 7 bases from V and 4 bases from J, with 13 bases between.

J is TRBJ2-7 and V is TRBV6-8; D could derive from TRBD1 or TRBD2 (6 bases each). The CDR3 totals 15 residues. V dropped 5 bases and J dropped 2 bases, with 16 bases sitting between them. Germline CDR1 reads MNHGY; CDR2 reads SAAAGT. CDR3 protein: CASSVLRGVPYEQYF. The CDR3 DNA reads as TGTGCCAGCAGTGTATTAAGGGGGGTCCCCTACGAGCAGTACTTC.

A remark on this clone: The junction departs from the called germline gene at one end, perhaps through a read error. V and J are TRBV27 and TRBJ2-3; D is uncertain. CDR1 and CDR2 from the germline V gene are MNHEY and SMNVEV (reference sequence). The CDR3 extends over 17 amino acids. The CDR3 loop is CATSDSTRPSSTDTQYF. The CDR3 nucleotides are TGTGCCACCAGTGATTCGACCCGTCCCTCTAGCACAGATACGCAGTATTTT.

The V and J genes are TRBV14 and TRBJ2-7; D is possibly TRBD1 or TRBD2 (5 bases each). The CDR3 is 15 residues long. Trimming stripped 4 bases from V and 0 bases from J, with 13 bases between. Germline V lookup: CDR1 SGHDN, CDR2 FVKESK. The CDR3 DNA reads as TGTGCCAGCAGCCTCCCGGGACGGGGCTCCTACGAGCAGTACTTC. Protein product: CASSLPGRGSYEQYF.

The rearrangement joins TRBV19 to TRBJ1-1; D uncertain. Germline V gene data show CDR1 as LNHDA and CDR2 as SQIVND (reference sequence). Trimming left V 5 bases short and J 0 bases short, with 10 bases between. This CDR3 comprises 14 residues. The CDR3 nucleotides read TGTGCCAGTAGTCTCATCTTGGTGAACACTGAAGCTTTCTTT. Its protein is CASSLILVNTEAFF.

Written as DNA, the CDR3 is TGTGCCAGCAGCTTTAAGGGGGCGGACACCGGGGAGCTGTTTTTT. It is translated as CASSFKGADTGELFF. The V and J genes are TRBV11-3 and TRBJ2-2, with 7 nucleotides matching TRBD1. This CDR3 comprises 15 residues. With V trimmed by 3 bases and J by 3 bases, 4 bases remained unmatched. CDR1 is SGHNT and CDR2 is YENEEA in the germline V gene.

On this clone: A read error may produce the germline difference seen at one junction end. This chain links TRBV7-6 with TRBJ2-2, with a tentative D call TRBD2 (5 bases). The length of the CDR3 is 17 residues. Germline CDR1 is SGHVS and CDR2 is FNYEAQ. In DNA, the CDR3 is TGTGCCAGCAGCTCCCTATCGGGCGGGCCGAACACCGGAGAGCTGTTTTTT. Translating it yields CASSSLSGGPNTGELFF.

This clone was recorded once. The chain combines TRBV6-4 with TRBJ1-2, with no clear D. The CDR3 loop spans 13 amino acids. Germline values: CDR1 MRHNA, CDR2 SNTAGT. Between the trimmed V and J ends, which lost 5 bases and 8 bases, there was a span of 15 bases. The CDR3, as DNA: TGTGCCAGCAGTTACTGGCCAGGCCAGGGCTACACCTTC. Translating it yields CASSYWPGQGYTF.

This clone showed up just a few times. The chain links TRBV12-5 to TRBJ1-1; D is possibly TRBD1 (5 bases). There are 14 residues in the CDR3. The V end lost 0 bases, the J end lost 4 bases, and 9 bases lay between the germline ends. Germline CDR1 LGHNT, CDR2 FRNRAP. CDR3 in DNA: TGTGCTAGTGGTTTGGTCCAGGGCCGCACTGAAGCTTTCTTT. Its protein product is CASGLVQGRTEAFF. Full variable domain (remainder filled in from reference TRBV12-5 and TRBJ1-1): DARVTQTPRHKVTEMGQEVTMRCQPILGHNTVFWYRQTMMQGLELLAYFRNRAPLDDSGMPKDRFSAEMPDATLATLKIQPSEPRDSAVYFCASGLVQGRTEAFFGQGTRLTVV.

Only one count was recorded for this clone. The chain is built from TRBV23-1 and TRBJ2-6; 9 bases are a match to TRBD1. TRBV23-1 is an ORF for which the function is uncertain. The junction had 19 bases not matched to a gene; V was cut back by 6 bases and J by 1 base. This CDR3 has 21 residues. The DNA of the CDR3 is TGCGCCAGCAGCCAGACAACACCAGTCCCGGGACAGGGATCTGGGGCCAACGTCCTGACTTTC. This codes for CASSQTTPVPGQGSGANVLTF.

V usage is TRBV23-1 and J usage is TRBJ2-7, with TRBD1 as a possible D gene (7 bases). TRBV23-1 is designated an ORF whose function remains uncertain. With 6 bases removed from V and 0 bases from J, the gap between germline ends came to 15 bases. The CDR3 has 15 residues. The CDR3 nucleotides read TGCGCCAGCAGCCAGGGGGGACAGAGCTCCTACGAGCAGTACTTC. Translating gives CASSQGGQSSYEQYF.